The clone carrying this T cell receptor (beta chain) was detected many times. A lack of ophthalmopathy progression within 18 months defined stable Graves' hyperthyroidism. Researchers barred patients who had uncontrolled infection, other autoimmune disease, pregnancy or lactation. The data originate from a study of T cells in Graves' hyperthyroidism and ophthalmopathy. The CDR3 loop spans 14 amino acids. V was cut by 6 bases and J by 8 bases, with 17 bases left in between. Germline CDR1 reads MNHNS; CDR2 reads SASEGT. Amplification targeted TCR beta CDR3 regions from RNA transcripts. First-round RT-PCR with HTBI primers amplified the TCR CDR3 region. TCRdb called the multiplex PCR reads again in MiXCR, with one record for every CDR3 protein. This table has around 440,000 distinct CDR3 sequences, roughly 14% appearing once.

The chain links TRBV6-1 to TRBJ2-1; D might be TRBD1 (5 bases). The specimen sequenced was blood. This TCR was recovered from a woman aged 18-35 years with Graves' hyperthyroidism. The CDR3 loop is CASSYPGLGDEQFF. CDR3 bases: TGTGCCAGCAGCTATCCGGGCCTAGGGGATGAGCAGTTCTTC.